Sequencing of this T cell receptor beta chain was carried out in a study of metastatic and nonmetastatic thyroid tumors. Germline loops: CDR1 KGHSH, CDR2 LQKENI. This CDR3 has 13 amino acids. Trimming cost V 3 bases and J 2 bases, with 7 bases left between them. Thyroid surgery took place with no prior treatment in any patient. This clone was detected many times. TCRdb re-called clones from the PCR reads using MiXCR. The sample includes tens of thousands of clones, 12% of them seen just once. The clonotype originates from a female donor with papillary thyroid cancer or a benign thyroid nodule (not recorded which). Some clones in this sample may be carry-over from other donors' samples. Source material: tumor tissue. The chain combines TRBV18 with TRBJ2-5, with D unclear. The CDR3, as DNA: TGTGCCAGCTCACCGGGTCAGCAAGAGACCCAGTACTTC. Amino acids: CASSPGQQETQYF.